What follows are 21 T cell receptor beta chains derived from one specimen sequenced in a study of T cell responses to AZD1222 COVID-19 vaccine. TCRdb keeps only in-frame clones here, not all; method: immunoSEQ multiplex PCR. This sample has some 120,000 clones, with 85% to 90% found just once. The starting material was peripheral blood, obtained on day 0 of AZD1222 vaccination. The receptors stem from an adult in good health.

V is TRBV19 and J is TRBJ2-1; 7 nucleotides line up with TRBD2. Germline values: CDR1 LNHDA, CDR2 SQIVND (reference sequence). J gave up 4 bases and V 0 bases, and 6 bases lay outside the gene matches. This CDR3 spans 16 amino acids. The CDR3 coding sequence is TGTGCCAGTAGTATAGACAGGGCAGCGGGGTACAATGAGCAGTTCTTC. This sequence encodes CASSIDRAAGYNEQFF.

The chain is built from TRBV5-4 and TRBJ2-1, with D tentatively TRBD1 or TRBD2 (5 bases each). Germline CDR1 is SGHNT and CDR2 is YYREEE (reference sequence). V shed 4 bases and J shed 2 bases, with 19 bases lying between them. There are 17 residues in the CDR3. CDR3 DNA sequence: TGTGCCAGCAGCCGCGCGGGCCCAGCGGACACCTACAATGAGCAGTTCTTC. The encoded protein is CASSRAGPADTYNEQFF.

This clone was picked up a small number of times. The V and J genes are TRBV6-1 and TRBJ1-2, with 8 bases aligning to TRBD1. This CDR3 has 16 residues. CDR1 and CDR2 from the germline V gene are MNHNS and SASEGT. J gave up 3 bases and V 1 base, and 7 bases lay outside the gene matches. The CDR3 reads CASSEGGQGIDYGYTF. The CDR3 DNA sequence: TGTGCCAGCAGTGAAGGAGGACAGGGTATCGACTATGGCTACACCTTC.

The V gene is TRBV6-5, the J gene TRBJ2-7, with 9 bases lining up with TRBD1. CDR1 MNHEY and CDR2 SVGAGI come from the germline V gene. V dropped 6 bases and J dropped 5; count of bases not matched to a gene: 8. The CDR3 is 14 amino acids. CDR3 region: CASRTGQGPHEQYF. The CDR3 DNA sequence: TGTGCCAGCAGGACGGGACAGGGTCCGCACGAGCAGTACTTC.

The chain's CDR3 is CASSDRTNEKLFF. In DNA form, the CDR3 reads TGTGCCAGCTCTGACAGAACTAATGAAAAACTGTTTTTT. The chain uses TRBV12-3 or TRBV12-4 and TRBJ1-4, with D perhaps matching TRBD1 (5 bases). The CDR3 is 13 residues long. V was cut by 8 bases and J by 1 base, with 8 bases left in between.

The chain combines TRBV19 with TRBJ2-1; TRBD1 is a possible D gene (6 bases). The germline CDR1 and CDR2 sequences are LNHDA and SQIVND (reference sequence). The CDR3 length is 15 residues. Trimming shortened V by 3 bases and J by 0 bases, and 9 bases separated the two germline ends. CDR3 protein: CASSMVQGSYNEQFF. For the CDR3, the DNA is TGTGCCAGTAGTATGGTACAGGGCTCCTACAATGAGCAGTTCTTC.

This clone was recorded only once. V gene TRBV6-5 combines with J gene TRBJ2-3; tentatively, D is TRBD1 (5 bases). The CDR3 loop spans 15 amino acids. With 5 bases removed from V and 2 bases from J, the gap between germline ends came to 14 bases. The V gene's germline CDR1 is MNHEY and CDR2 SVGAGI. The CDR3 nucleotides read TGTGCCAGCAGTCAGAGACAGATTTACACAGATACGCAGTATTTT. Translation: CASSQRQIYTDTQYF.

The J gene is TRBJ2-5, the V gene TRBV27; possible D gene TRBD1, 5 bases. From germline, CDR1 is MNHEY and CDR2 SMNVEV (reference sequence). With 5 bases removed from V and 7 bases from J, the gap between germline ends came to 11 bases. The CDR3 extends over 12 amino acids. The CDR3 DNA reads as TGTGCCAGCAGTACAGGAAGTCGGACCCAGTACTTC. Translation gives CASSTGSRTQYF.

CDR3 region: CASSWGGGASNTEAFF. The CDR3 DNA reads TGTGCCAGCAGCTGGGGCGGTGGGGCGTCTAACACTGAAGCTTTCTTT. The chain combines TRBV5-4 with TRBJ1-1; D possibly corresponds to TRBD1 (5 bases). Trimming shortened V by 3 bases and J by 2 bases, and 17 bases separated the two germline ends. The germline CDR1 and CDR2 sequences are SGHNT and YYREEE (reference sequence). This CDR3 contains 16 residues.

This chain joins TRBV7-9 and TRBJ2-7; 10 positions agree with TRBD1. The germline CDR1 and CDR2 sequences are SEHNR and FQNEAQ (reference sequence). This CDR3 has 14 amino acids. The trim removed 3 bases at V and 6 bases at J, leaving 5 bases unmatched. CDR3 protein: CASSFTGQGTEQYF. DNA of the CDR3: TGTGCCAGCAGCTTCACGGGACAGGGGACCGAGCAGTACTTC.

This sequence joins TRBV27 and TRBJ2-3; TRBD2 aligns across 7 bases. The V segment lost 5 bases and the J segment 4 bases; nucleotides outside the gene matches: 6. The germline V gene encodes CDR1 MNHEY and CDR2 SMNVEV (reference sequence). There are 14 residues in the CDR3. CDR3 in DNA: TGTGCCAGCAGTCGCGGACTAGATGCAGATACGCAGTATTTT. Translated: CASSRGLDADTQYF.

The rearrangement links TRBV7-2 to TRBJ1-2; D uncertain. Per germline, CDR1 SGHTA and CDR2 FQGNSA. V dropped 2 bases and J dropped 0 bases, with 10 bases sitting between them. This CDR3 comprises 15 residues. The CDR3 reads CASSLKQGPNYGYTF. The CDR3 DNA reads as TGTGCCAGCAGCTTAAAACAAGGCCCTAACTATGGCTACACCTTC.

This chain links TRBV7-2 with TRBJ2-5; maybe TRBD1 (7 bases). The germline V gene has CDR1 SGHTA and CDR2 FQGNSA. V was trimmed by 2 bases and J by 2 bases, leaving 12 bases between them. This CDR3 is 15 amino acids long. DNA of the CDR3: TGTGCCAGCAGCTTACCACAGGGGAGGCAAGAGACCCAGTACTTC. Its translation: CASSLPQGRQETQYF.

The CDR3 is CASSQDRLAKDTQYF. CDR3 in DNA: TGCGCCAGCAGCCAAGATCGGCTAGCGAAAGATACGCAGTATTTT. The J gene is TRBJ2-3, the V gene TRBV4-1; D might be TRBD2 (6 bases). The CDR3 has 15 amino acids. The V and J ends lost 0 bases and 5 bases respectively, with 12 bases between them. The germline V gene encodes CDR1 MGHRA and CDR2 YSYEKL.

This clone was detected only a few times. The J gene is TRBJ2-1, the V gene TRBV5-8; 10 bases map to TRBD1. The junction had 6 bases not matched to a gene; V was cut back by 4 bases and J by 2 bases. The CDR3 has 16 residues. CDR1 is SGHTS and CDR2 is YDEGEE in the germline V gene. CDR3 coding DNA: TGTGCCAGCAGCCGGGACAGGGGAGGAACCTACAATGAGCAGTTCTTC. It translates to CASSRDRGGTYNEQFF.

This chain links TRBV24-1 with TRBJ2-2; perhaps D is TRBD1 or TRBD2 (5 bases each). Trimming left V 4 bases short and J 6 bases short, with 17 bases between. Germline loops: CDR1 KGHDR, CDR2 SFDVKD. This CDR3 contains 16 residues. CDR3 sequence (DNA): TGTGCCACCAGTGAGTCAGGGACGGGTATTTCCGGGGAGCTGTTTTTT. It encodes CATSESGTGISGELFF.

The CDR3, as DNA: TGCAGCAGTATGGACAGGGGTGGGAGCTATGGCTACACCTTC. The encoded protein is CSSMDRGGSYGYTF. The chain links TRBV29-1 to TRBJ1-2; TRBD1 agrees at 9 bases. CDR3 length equals 14 residues. Germline loops: CDR1 SQVTM, CDR2 ANQGSEA. The trim removed 8 bases at V and 4 bases at J, leaving 11 bases unmatched. Using reference TRBV29-1 and TRBJ1-2 for the parts outside the CDR3, the full variable domain is SAVISQKPSRDICQRGTSLTIQCQVDSQVTMMFWYRQQPGQSLTLIATANQGSEATYESGFVIDKFPISRPNLTFSTLTVSNMSPEDSSIYLCSSMDRGGSYGYTFGSGTRLTVV.

The rearrangement joins TRBV18 to TRBJ2-6, with a possible D match to TRBD2 (5 bases). Germline CDR1 and CDR2: KGHSH and LQKENI. The CDR3 is 18 residues long. Trimming removed 0 bases from V and 0 bases from J, with 12 bases in between. CDR3 DNA: TGTGCCAGCTCACCACCCGAGGGTCGTTACTCTGGGGCCAACGTCCTGACTTTC. Translating it yields CASSPPEGRYSGANVLTF.

The J gene is TRBJ1-1, the V gene TRBV6-6; D gene unclear. The V gene's germline CDR1 is MNHNY and CDR2 SVGAGI (reference sequence). Trimming took off 6 bases at V and 7 bases at J, with 12 bases between the two ends. There are 12 residues in the CDR3. CDR3 sequence reads: CASRLRQSEAFF. The CDR3 DNA is TGTGCCAGCAGGCTACGGCAGAGTGAAGCTTTCTTT.

The chain joins TRBV7-2 to TRBJ1-1; D gene uncertain. V dropped 5 bases and J dropped 1 base, with 11 bases sitting between them. This CDR3 contains 14 residues. Germline assignment: CDR1 SGHTA and CDR2 FQGNSA. As DNA, the CDR3 is TGTGCCAGCAGCCGGGGTGGGCGGAACACTGAAGCTTTCTTT. It codes for CASSRGGRNTEAFF.

The chain uses TRBV6-6 and TRBJ1-2; no definite D call. The CDR3 is 16 residues long. Germline V gives CDR1 MNHNY, CDR2 SVGAGI (reference sequence). V lost 0 bases to trimming and J lost 10 bases, with 21 bases between them. CDR3 sequence reads: CASSYSSPSLSVYYTF. As DNA, the CDR3 is TGTGCCAGCAGTTACTCGTCACCTTCCTTGTCGGTATACTACACCTTC.